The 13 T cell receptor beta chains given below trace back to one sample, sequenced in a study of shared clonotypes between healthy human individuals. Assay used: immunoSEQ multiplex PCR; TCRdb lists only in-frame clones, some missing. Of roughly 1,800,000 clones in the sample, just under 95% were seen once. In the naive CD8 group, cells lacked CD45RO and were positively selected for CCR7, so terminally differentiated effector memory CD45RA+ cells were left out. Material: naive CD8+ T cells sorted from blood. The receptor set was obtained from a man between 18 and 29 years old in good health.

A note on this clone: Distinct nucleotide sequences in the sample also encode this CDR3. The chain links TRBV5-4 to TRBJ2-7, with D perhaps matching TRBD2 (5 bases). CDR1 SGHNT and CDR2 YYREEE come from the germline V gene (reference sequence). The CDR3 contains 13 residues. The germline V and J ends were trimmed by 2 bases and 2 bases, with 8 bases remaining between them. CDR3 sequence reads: CASSFGVTYEQYF. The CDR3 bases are TGTGCCAGCAGCTTCGGGGTAACCTACGAGCAGTACTTC. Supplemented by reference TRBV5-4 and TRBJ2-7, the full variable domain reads ETGVTQSPTHLIKTRGQQVTLRCSSQSGHNTVSWYQQALGQGPQFIFQYYREEENGRGNFPPRFSGLQFPNYSSELNVNALELDDSALYLCASSFGVTYEQYFGPGTRLTVT.

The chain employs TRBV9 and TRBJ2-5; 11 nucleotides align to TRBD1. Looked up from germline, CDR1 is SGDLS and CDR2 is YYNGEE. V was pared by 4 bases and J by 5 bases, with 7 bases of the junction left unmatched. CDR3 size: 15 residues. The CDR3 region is CASSHGQGAYETQYF. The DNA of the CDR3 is TGTGCCAGCAGCCATGGACAGGGGGCGTATGAGACCCAGTACTTC.

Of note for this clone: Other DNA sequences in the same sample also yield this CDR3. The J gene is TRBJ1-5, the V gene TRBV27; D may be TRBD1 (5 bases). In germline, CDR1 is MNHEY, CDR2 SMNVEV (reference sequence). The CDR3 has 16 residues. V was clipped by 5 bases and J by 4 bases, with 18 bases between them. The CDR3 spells CASSPSTGELNQPQHF. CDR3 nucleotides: TGTGCCAGCAGTCCATCAACAGGCGAGCTTAATCAGCCCCAGCATTTT.

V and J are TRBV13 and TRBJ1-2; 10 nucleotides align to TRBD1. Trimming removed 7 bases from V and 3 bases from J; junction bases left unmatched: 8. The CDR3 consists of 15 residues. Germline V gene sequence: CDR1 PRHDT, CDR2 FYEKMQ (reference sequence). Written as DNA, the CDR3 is TGTGCCAGCACCCCGGGACAGGGGATGTACTATGGCTACACCTTC. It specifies CASTPGQGMYYGYTF.

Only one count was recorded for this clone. For the CDR3, the DNA is TGTGCCAGCAGCTTAACTACAGGGCCAGATACGCAGTATTTT. This codes for CASSLTTGPDTQYF. The rearrangement uses TRBV7-3 and TRBJ2-3; D is possibly TRBD1 (6 bases). The CDR3 is made up of 14 amino acids. Germline CDR1 SGHTA, CDR2 FQGTGA. Between the trimmed V and J ends, which lost 0 bases and 4 bases, there was a span of 8 bases.

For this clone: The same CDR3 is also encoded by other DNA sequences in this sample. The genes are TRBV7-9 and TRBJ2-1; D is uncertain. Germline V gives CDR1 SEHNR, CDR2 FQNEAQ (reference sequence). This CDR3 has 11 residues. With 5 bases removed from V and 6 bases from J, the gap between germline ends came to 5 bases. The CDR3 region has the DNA TGTGCCAGCAGCCCAATCAATGAGCAGTTCTTC. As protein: CASSPINEQFF.

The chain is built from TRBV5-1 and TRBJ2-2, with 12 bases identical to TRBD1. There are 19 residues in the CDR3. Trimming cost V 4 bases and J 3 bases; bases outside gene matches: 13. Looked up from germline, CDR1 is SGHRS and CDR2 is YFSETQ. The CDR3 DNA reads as TGCGCCAGCAGCCCAACCGGGACAGGGGGCCCGAGGGACACCGGGGAGCTGTTTTTT. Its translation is CASSPTGTGGPRDTGELFF.

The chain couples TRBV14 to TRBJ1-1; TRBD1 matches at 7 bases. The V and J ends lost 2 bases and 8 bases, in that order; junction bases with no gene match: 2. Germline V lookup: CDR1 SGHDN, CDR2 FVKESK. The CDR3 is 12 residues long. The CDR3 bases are TGTGCCAGCAGCCAACAACAGGGGGAAGCTTTCTTT. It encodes CASSQQQGEAFF.

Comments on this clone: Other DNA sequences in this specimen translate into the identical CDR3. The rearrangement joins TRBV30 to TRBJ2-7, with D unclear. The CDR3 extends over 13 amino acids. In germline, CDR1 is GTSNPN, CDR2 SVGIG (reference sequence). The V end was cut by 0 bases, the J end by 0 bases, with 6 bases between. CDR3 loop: CAWSVGSSYEQYF. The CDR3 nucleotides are TGTGCCTGGAGTGTCGGAAGCTCCTACGAGCAGTACTTC.

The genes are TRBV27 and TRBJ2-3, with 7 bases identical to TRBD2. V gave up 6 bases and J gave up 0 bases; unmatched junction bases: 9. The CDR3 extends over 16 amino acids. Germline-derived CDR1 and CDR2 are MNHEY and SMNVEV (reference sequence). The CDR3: CASSRAPGGSTDTQYF. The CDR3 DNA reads TGTGCCAGCAGCCGTGCCCCGGGGGGAAGCACAGATACGCAGTATTTT.

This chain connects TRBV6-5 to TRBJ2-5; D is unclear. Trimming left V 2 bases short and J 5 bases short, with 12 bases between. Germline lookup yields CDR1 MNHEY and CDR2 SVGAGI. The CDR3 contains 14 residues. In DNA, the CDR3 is TGTGCCAGCAGTTACGGCGCACTGGGGGAGACCCAGTACTTC. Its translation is CASSYGALGETQYF.

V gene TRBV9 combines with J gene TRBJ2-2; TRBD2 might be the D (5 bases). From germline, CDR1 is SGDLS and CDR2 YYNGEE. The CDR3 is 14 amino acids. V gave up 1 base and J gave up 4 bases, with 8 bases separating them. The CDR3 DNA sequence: TGTGCCAGCAGCGTAAGCCGGGGCACCGGGGAGCTGTTTTTT. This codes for CASSVSRGTGELFF.

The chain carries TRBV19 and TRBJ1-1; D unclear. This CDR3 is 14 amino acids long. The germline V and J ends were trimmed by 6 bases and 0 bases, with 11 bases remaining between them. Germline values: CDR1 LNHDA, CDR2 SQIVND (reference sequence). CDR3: CASRVSLMNTEAFF. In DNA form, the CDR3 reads TGTGCCAGTAGGGTAAGCTTAATGAACACTGAAGCTTTCTTT.